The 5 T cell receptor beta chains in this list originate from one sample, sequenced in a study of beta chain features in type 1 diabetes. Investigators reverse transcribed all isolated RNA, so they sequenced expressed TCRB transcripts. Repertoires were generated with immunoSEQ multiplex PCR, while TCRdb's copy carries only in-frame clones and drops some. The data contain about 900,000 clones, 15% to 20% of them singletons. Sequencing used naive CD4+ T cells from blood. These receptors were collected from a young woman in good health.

CDR3 DNA: TGTGCCAGTAGTATGGGACTAGCGGGAGGGCCGGATGAGCAGTTCTTC. Protein product: CASSMGLAGGPDEQFF. V is TRBV19 and J is TRBJ2-1, with TRBD2 identical over 16 bases. With 3 bases clipped from V and 8 bases from J, the junction kept 4 bases outside the gene matches. The germline V gene encodes CDR1 LNHDA and CDR2 SQIVND (reference sequence). The CDR3 is 16 amino acids.

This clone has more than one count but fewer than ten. The chain's CDR3 is CASSPGTGKAFF. The CDR3 DNA follows: TGTGCCAGCAGCCCAGGGACGGGGAAAGCTTTCTTT. The gene calls are TRBV11-2 and TRBJ1-1; perhaps TRBD1 as D (5 bases). The CDR3 extends over 12 amino acids. V dropped 5 bases and J dropped 9 bases, with 13 bases sitting between them. In germline, CDR1 is SGHAT, CDR2 FQNNGV.

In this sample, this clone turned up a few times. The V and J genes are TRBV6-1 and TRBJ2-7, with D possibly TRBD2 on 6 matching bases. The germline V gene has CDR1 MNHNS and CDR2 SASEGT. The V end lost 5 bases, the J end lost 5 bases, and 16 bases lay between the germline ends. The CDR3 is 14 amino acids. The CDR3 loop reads CASSFGPGVNEQYF. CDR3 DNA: TGTGCCAGCAGTTTCGGTCCGGGAGTGAACGAGCAGTACTTC.

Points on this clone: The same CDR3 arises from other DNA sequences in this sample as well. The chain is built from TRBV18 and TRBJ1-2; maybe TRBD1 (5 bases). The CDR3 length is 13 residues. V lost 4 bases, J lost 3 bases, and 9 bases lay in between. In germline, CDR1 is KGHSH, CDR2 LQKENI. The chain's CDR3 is CASSQDRDYGYTF. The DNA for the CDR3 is TGTGCCAGCTCACAAGACAGAGACTATGGCTACACCTTC.

Here the CDR3 reads CASRKSGTQEQFF. In nucleotides, the CDR3 is TGTGCCAGCAGGAAGTCCGGGACGCAGGAGCAGTTCTTC. V and J are TRBV6-1 and TRBJ2-1; perhaps D is TRBD1 or TRBD2 (5 bases each). Germline CDR1 is MNHNS and CDR2 is SASEGT. With 6 bases removed from V and 10 bases from J, the gap between germline ends came to 16 bases. The CDR3 extends over 13 amino acids.